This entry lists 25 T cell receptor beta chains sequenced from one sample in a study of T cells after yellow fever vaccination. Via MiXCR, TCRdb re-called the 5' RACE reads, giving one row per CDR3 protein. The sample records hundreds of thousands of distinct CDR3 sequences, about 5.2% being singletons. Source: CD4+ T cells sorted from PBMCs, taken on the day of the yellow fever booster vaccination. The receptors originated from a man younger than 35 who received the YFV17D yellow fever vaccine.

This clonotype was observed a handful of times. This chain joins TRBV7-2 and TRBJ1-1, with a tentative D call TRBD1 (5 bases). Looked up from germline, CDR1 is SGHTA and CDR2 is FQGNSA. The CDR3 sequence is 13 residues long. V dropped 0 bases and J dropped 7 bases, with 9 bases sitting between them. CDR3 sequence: CASSLADTGEAFF. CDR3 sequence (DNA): TGTGCCAGCAGCTTAGCTGATACAGGTGAAGCTTTCTTT.

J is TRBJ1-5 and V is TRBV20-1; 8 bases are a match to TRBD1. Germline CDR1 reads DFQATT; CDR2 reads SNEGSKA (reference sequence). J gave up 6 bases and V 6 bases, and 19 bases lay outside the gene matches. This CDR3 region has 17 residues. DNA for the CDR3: TGCAGTGCGGGCGACAGGGTGCGGTCAGGGGGCCGTCAGCCCCAGCATTTT. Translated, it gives CSAGDRVRSGGRQPQHF.

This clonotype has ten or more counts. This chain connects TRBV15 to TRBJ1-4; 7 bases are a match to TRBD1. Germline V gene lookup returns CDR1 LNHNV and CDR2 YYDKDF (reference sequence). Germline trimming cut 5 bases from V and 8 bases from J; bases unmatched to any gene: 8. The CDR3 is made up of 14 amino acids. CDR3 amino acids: CATSRDSTYEKLFF. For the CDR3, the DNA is TGTGCCACCAGCCGGGACAGCACATACGAAAAACTGTTTTTT. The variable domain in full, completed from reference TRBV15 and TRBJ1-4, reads DAMVIQNPRYQVTQFGKPVTLSCSQTLNHNVMYWYQQKSSQAPKLLFHYYDKDFNNEADTPDNFQSRRPNTSFCFLDIRSPGLGDTAMYLCATSRDSTYEKLFFGSGTQLSVL.

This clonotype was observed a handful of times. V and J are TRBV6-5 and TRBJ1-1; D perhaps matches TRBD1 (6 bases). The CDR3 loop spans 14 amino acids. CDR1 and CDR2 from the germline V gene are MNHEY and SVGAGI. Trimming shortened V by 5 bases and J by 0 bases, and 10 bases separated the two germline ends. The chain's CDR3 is CASSHGGMNTEAFF. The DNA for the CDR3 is TGTGCCAGCAGTCACGGGGGCATGAACACTGAAGCTTTCTTT.

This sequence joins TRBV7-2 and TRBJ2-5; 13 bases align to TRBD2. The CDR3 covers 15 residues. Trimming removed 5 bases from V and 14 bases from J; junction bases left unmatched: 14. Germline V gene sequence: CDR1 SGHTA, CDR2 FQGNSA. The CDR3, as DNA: TGTGCCAGCAGCAGAGGGGGGACTAGCGGGGTTCCCGGATACTTC. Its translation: CASSRGGTSGVPGYF.

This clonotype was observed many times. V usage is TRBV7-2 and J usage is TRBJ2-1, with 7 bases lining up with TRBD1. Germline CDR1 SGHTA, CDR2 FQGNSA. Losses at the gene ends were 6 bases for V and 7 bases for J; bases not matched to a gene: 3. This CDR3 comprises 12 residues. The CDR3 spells CASSSTGNEQFF. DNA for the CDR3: TGTGCCAGCAGTTCGACAGGGAATGAGCAGTTCTTC.

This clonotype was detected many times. The CDR3 DNA reads as TGTGCCAGCAGCTTAAGGGGGTTGGGGAACACTGAAGCTTTCTTT. Its protein is CASSLRGLGNTEAFF. J is TRBJ1-1 and V is TRBV7-2, with D possibly TRBD1 on 6 matching bases. The germline V gene has CDR1 SGHTA and CDR2 FQGNSA. The V gene lost 2 bases and the J gene lost 1 base, with 11 bases spanning the gap. The CDR3 extends over 15 amino acids.

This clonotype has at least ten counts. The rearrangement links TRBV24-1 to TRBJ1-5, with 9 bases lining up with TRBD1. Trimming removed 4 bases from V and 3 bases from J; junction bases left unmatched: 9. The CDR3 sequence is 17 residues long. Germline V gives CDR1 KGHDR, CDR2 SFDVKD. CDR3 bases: TGTGCCACCAGTGACACTCCGGGACAGGGAGTCAATCAGCCCCAGCATTTT. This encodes CATSDTPGQGVNQPQHF.

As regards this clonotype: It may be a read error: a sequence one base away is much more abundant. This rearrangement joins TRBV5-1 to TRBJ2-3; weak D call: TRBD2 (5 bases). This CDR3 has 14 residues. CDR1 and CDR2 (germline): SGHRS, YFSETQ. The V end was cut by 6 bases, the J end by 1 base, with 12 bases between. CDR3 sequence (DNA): TGCGCCAGCATAGGAGGACCGGGCACAGATACGCAGTATTTT. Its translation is CASIGGPGTDTQYF.

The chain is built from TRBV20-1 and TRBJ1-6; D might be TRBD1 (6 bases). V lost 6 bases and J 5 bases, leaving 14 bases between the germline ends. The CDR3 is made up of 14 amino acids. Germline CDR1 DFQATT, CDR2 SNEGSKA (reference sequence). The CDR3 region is CSARGGEDNSPLHF. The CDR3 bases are TGCAGTGCCAGGGGAGGTGAAGATAATTCACCCCTCCACTTT.

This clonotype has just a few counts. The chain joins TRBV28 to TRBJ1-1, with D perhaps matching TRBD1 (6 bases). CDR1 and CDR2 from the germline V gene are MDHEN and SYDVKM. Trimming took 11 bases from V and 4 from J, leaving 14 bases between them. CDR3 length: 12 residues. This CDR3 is CAHTVGGTEAFF. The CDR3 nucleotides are TGTGCCCACACGGTAGGGGGCACTGAAGCTTTCTTT.

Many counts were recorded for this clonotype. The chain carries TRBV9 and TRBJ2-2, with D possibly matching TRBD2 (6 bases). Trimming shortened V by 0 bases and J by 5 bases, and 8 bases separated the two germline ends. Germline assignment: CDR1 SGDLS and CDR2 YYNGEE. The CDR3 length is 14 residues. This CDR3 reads CASSVAGGTGELFF. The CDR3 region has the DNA TGTGCCAGCAGCGTAGCTGGAGGGACCGGGGAGCTGTTTTTT.

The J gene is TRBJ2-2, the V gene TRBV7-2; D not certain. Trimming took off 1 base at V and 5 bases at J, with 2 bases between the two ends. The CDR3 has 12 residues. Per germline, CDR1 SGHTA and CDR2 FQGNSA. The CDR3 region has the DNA TGTGCCAGCAGCTTAGTTACCGGGGAGCTGTTTTTT. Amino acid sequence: CASSLVTGELFF.

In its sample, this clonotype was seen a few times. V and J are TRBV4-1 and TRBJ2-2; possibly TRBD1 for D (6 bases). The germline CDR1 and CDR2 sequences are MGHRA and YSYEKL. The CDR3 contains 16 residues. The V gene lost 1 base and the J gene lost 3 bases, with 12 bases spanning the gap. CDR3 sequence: CASSQVAGADTGELFF. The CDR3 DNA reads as TGCGCCAGCAGCCAAGTCGCAGGGGCGGACACCGGGGAGCTGTTTTTT.

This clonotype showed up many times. CDR3 loop: CASSLGGGLAGTEQFF. The CDR3 DNA follows: TGCGCCAGCAGCTTGGGGGGTGGCCTGGCCGGAACGGAGCAGTTCTTC. This chain connects TRBV5-1 to TRBJ2-1, with D unclear. The length of the CDR3 is 16 residues. Trimming removed 0 bases from V and 10 bases from J, with 20 bases in between. Per the germline V gene, CDR1 is SGHRS and CDR2 is YFSETQ.

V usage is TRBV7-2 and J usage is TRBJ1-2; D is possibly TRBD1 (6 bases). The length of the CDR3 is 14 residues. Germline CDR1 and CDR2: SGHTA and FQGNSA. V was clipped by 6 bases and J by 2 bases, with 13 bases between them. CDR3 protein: CASRQGPTNYGYTF. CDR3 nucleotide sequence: TGTGCCAGCAGACAGGGACCGACCAACTATGGCTACACCTTC.

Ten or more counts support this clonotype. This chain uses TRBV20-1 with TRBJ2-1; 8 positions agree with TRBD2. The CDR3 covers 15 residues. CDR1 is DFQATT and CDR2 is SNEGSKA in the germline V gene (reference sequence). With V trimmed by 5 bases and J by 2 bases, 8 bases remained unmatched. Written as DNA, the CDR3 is TGCAGTGCTGTCCCGGGACTAGGTCCCTACAATGAGCAGTTCTTC. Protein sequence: CSAVPGLGPYNEQFF.

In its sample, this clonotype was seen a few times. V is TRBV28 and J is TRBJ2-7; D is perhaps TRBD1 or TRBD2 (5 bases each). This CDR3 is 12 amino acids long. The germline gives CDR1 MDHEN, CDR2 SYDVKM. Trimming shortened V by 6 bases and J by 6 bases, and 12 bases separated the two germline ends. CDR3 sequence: CASSPGTSEQYV. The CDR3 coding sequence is TGTGCCAGCAGCCCCGGGACGAGCGAGCAGTACGTC.

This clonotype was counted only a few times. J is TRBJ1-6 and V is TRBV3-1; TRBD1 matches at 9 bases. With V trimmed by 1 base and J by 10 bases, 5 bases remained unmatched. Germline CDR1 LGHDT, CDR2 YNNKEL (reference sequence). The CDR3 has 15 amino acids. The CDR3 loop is CASSQGDREGSPLHF. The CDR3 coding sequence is TGTGCCAGCAGCCAAGGGGACAGGGAAGGATCACCCCTCCACTTT.

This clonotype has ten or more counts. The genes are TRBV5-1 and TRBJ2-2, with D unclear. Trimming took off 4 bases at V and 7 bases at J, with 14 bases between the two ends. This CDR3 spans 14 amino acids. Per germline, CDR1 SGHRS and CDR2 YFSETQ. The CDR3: CASSTDPVGGELFF. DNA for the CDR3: TGCGCCAGCAGCACCGACCCCGTGGGCGGGGAGCTGTTTTTT.

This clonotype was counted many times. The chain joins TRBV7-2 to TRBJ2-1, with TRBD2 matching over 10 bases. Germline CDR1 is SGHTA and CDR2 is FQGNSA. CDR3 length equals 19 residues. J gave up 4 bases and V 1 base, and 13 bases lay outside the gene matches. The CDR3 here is CASSLGSSGGPAGYNEQFF. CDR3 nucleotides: TGTGCCAGCAGCTTAGGGTCTAGCGGGGGCCCGGCGGGATACAATGAGCAGTTCTTC.

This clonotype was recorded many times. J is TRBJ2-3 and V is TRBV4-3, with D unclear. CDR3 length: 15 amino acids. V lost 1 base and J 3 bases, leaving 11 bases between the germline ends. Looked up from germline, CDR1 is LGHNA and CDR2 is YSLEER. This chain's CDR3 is CASSQVRQATDTQYF. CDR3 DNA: TGCGCCAGCAGCCAAGTCCGGCAAGCTACAGATACGCAGTATTTT.

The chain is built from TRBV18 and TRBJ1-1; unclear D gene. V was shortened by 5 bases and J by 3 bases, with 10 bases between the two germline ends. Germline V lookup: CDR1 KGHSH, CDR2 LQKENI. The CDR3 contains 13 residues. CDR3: CASSGGVDTEAFF. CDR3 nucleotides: TGTGCCAGCTCAGGCGGGGTGGACACTGAAGCTTTCTTT.

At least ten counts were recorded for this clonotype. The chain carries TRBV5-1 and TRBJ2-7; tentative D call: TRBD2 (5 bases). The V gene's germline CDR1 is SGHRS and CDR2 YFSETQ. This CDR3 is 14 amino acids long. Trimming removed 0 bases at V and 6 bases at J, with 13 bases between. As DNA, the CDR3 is TGCGCCAGCAGCTTGGCTTCGGGGTCCCCCGAGCAGTACTTC. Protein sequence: CASSLASGSPEQYF.

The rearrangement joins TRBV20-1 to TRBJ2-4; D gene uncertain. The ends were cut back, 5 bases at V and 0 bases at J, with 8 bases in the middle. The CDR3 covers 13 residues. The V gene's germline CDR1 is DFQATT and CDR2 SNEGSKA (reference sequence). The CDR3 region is CSARTVAKNIQYF. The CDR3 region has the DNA TGCAGTGCTCGGACGGTAGCCAAAAACATTCAGTACTTC.